This TCR beta chain was identified in a study of blood T cells in healthy people across ages. Alongside a J-beta primer mix, a sample-barcoded 5' primer served in a second PCR lasting 7 to 11 cycles. Tags on each cDNA molecule came from a template-switch adaptor with 12 random nucleotides. In TCRdb, the 5' RACE reads were re-called with MiXCR into one record per CDR3 protein. The sample consists of fewer than 1.5 million distinct CDR3 sequences, 40% to 50% of them appearing once. Trimming left V 4 bases short and J 4 bases short, with 14 bases between. The CDR3 has 14 amino acids. Germline CDR1 and CDR2: LGHDT and YNNKEL (reference sequence).

The TCR comes from a young woman in good health. The gene calls are TRBV3-1 and TRBJ2-7, with D possibly being TRBD1 (6 bases). The sample comprised blood. The CDR3 protein is CASSLLDRPYEQYF. CDR3 DNA sequence: TGTGCCAGCAGCCTCTTGGACAGACCATACGAGCAGTACTTC.